This T cell receptor (beta chain) was captured in a study of OX40 agonist ivuxolimab in advanced cancers. At the level of the study: Patients received ivuxolimab, an agonistic anti-OX40 (CD134) antibody. Two patients with cutaneous melanoma and one with hepatocellular carcinoma, three in total, showed partial responses. Overall study findings and caveats: On average, a greater number of expanded clones characterised CD8+ T cells relative to CD4+. In the 0.1-3.0 mg/kg groups, partial responders showed among the lowest expansion.

Germline CDR1 and CDR2: MNHNS and SASEGT. The CDR3 is made up of 11 amino acids. The germline V and J ends were trimmed by 6 bases and 4 bases, with 5 bases remaining between them. To note about this clone: Its target is not known.

Method: immunoSEQ multiplex PCR; TCRdb's copy keeps in-frame clones and lacks some. The sample holds approximately 79,000 clones; over 75% are singletons and the top ten take around 2.9%. The source material was CD4+ or CD8+ T cells sorted from blood, sampled in a trial of the OX40 agonist ivuxolimab. This chain connects TRBV6-1 to TRBJ2-3; D gene unclear. The receptor's source is an adult with an advanced solid tumor such as melanoma, head and neck, liver or kidney cancer. The CDR3 region is CASRGSDTQYF. CDR3 in DNA: TGTGCCAGCAGGGGATCAGATACGCAGTATTTT.